This TCR beta chain originates from a study of T cell responses to AZD1222 COVID-19 vaccine. Overall study results and limits: Elevations in Spike-specific TCR breadth and depth followed administration of two AZD1222 doses. Sampled repertoires all dated from after the peak T cell response. At study baseline, merely several AZD1222 recipients were seropositive.

Germline assignment: CDR1 SGHTA and CDR2 FQGNSA. Trimming removed 5 bases at V and 0 bases at J, with 17 bases between. CDR3 size: 18 residues. This clone was detected a few times. As yet, its antigen is unknown. The data were produced by immunoSEQ multiplex PCR, yet TCRdb's version contains in-frame clones alone and is incomplete. The table shows fewer than 85,000 clones, with around 86% occurring only once. The clonotype comes from an adult who received the AZD1222 COVID-19 vaccine. This material consisted of peripheral blood, taken 28 days after the second AZD1222 dose. V and J are TRBV7-2 and TRBJ2-6; D might be TRBD1 (6 bases). The CDR3 DNA reads as TGTGCCAGCAGCGTACAGGGTGCCCTCAGCTCTGGGGCCAACGTCCTGACTTTC. Translated, it gives CASSVQGALSSGANVLTF.